Sequencing of this T cell receptor beta chain was carried out in a study of control samples from healthy donors and cancer patients. The repertoire was sequenced with immunoSEQ multiplex PCR; TCRdb's copy has only in-frame clones and lacks some. The sample holds some 13,000 clones, approximately 94% seen once. The CDR3 is made up of 16 amino acids. Germline V lookup: CDR1 SGHRS, CDR2 YFSETQ. The V segment lost 4 bases and the J segment 7 bases; nucleotides outside the gene matches: 8. This clonotype was sampled from a man in his 70s with head and neck cancer. The genes are TRBV5-1 and TRBJ2-1; 13 bases are shared with TRBD2. The specimen was PBMCs. The DNA for the CDR3 is TGCGCCAGCAGCCCCGGGACTAGCGGGGTAGAGAATGAGCAGTTCTTC. It codes for CASSPGTSGVENEQFF.